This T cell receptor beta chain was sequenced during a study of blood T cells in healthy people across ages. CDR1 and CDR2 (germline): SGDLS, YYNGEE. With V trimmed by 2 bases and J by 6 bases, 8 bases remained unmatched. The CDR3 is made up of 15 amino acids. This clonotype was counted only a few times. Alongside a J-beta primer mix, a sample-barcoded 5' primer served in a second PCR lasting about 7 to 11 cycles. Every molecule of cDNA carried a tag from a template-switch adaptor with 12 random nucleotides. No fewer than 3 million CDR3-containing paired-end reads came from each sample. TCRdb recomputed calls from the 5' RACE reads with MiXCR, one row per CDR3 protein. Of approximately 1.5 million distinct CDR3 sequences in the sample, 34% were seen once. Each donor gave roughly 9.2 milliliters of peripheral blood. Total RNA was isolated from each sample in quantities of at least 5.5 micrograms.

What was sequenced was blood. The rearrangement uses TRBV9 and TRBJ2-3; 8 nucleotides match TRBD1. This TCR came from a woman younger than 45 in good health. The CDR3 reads CASSVTGELPDTQYF. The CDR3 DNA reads TGTGCCAGCAGCGTGACAGGGGAGCTTCCGGATACGCAGTATTTT. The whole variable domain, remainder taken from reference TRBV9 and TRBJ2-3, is DSGVTQTPKHLITATGQRVTLRCSPRSGDLSVYWYQQSLDQGLQFLIQYYNGEERAKGNILERFSAQQFPDLHSELNLSSLELGDSALYFCASSVTGELPDTQYFGPGTRLTVL.